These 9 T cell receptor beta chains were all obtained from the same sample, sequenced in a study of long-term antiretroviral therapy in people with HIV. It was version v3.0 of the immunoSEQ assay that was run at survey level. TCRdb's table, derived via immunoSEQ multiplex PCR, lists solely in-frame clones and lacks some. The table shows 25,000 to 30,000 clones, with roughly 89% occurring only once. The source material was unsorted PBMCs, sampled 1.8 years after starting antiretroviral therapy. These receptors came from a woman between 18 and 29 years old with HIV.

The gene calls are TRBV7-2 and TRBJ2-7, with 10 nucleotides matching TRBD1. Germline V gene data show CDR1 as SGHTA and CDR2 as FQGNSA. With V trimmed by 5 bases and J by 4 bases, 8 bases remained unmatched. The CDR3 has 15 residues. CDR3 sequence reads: CASSLRDRGIYEQYF. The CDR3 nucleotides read TGTGCCAGCAGCCTCCGGGACAGGGGTATATACGAGCAGTACTTC.

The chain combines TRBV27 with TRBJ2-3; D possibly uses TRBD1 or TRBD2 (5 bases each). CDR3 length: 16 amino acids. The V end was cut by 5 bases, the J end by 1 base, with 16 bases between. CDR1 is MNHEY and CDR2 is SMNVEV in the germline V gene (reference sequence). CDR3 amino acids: CASSIGTAWGTDTQYF. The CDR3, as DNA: TGTGCCAGCAGTATCGGGACGGCTTGGGGCACAGATACGCAGTATTTT.

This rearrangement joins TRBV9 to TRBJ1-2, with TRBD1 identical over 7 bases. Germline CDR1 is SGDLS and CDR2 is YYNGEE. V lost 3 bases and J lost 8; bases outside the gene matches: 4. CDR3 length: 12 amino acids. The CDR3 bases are TGTGCCAGCAGCGGTGAGGGGGCCGGCTACACCTTC. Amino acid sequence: CASSGEGAGYTF.

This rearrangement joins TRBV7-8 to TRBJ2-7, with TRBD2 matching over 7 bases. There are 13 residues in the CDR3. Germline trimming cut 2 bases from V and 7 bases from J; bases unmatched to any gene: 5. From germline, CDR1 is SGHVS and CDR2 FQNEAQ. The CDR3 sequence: CASSLRLAYEQYF. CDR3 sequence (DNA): TGTGCCAGCAGCTTAAGACTAGCATATGAGCAGTACTTC.

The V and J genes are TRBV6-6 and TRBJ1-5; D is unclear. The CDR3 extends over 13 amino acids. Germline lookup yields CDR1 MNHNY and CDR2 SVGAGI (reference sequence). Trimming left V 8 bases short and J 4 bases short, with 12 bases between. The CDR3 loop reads CASGDGRNQPQHF. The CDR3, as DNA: TGTGCCAGCGGTGACGGGAGAAATCAGCCCCAGCATTTT.

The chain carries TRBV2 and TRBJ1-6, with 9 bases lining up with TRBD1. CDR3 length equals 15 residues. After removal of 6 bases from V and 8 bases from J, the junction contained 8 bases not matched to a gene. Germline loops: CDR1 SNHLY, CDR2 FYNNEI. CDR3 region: CASSPPGQGDSPLHF. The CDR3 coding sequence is TGTGCCAGCAGCCCCCCGGGACAGGGCGATTCACCCCTCCACTTT.

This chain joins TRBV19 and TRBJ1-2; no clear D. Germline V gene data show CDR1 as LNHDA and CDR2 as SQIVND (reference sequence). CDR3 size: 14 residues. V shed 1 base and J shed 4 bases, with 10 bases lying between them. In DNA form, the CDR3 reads TGTGCCAGTAGTATAGCAGGCGGTACCTATGGCTACACCTTC. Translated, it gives CASSIAGGTYGYTF.

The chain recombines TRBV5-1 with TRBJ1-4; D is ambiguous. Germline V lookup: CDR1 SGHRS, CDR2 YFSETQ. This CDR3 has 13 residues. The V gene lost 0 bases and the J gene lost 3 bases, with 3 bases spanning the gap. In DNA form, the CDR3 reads TGCGCCAGCAGCTTGGACTCTAATGAAAAACTGTTTTTT. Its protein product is CASSLDSNEKLFF.

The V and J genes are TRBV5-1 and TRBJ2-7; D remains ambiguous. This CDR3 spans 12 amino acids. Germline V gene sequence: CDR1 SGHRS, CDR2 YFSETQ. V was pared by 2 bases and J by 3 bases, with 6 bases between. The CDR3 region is CASSLNNYEQYF. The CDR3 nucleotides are TGCGCCAGCAGCTTAAACAACTACGAGCAGTACTTC.